A selection of T cell receptor beta chains follows, all from one sample in a study of tumour-infiltrating T cells in Burkitt lymphoma. Here immunoSEQ multiplex PCR was the method, and the copy in TCRdb shows in-frame clones only, minus some. The sample carries about 46,000 clones, roughly 30% recorded once. Material for sequencing was tumor tissue. Receptors originate from a human donor with Burkitt lymphoma. The CDR3 runs from the conserved cysteine through the conserved F or W.

v_gene	j_gene	CDR3aa
TRBV9	TRBJ1-5	CASSVGQGGGNQPQHF
TRBV29-1	TRBJ1-3	CSVAVSVSGNTIYF
TRBV25-1	TRBJ2-1	CASSAPRTGYNEQFF
TRBV7-9	TRBJ2-7	CASSPRGGALAYEQYF
TRBV10-3	TRBJ2-7	CAISEGYEQYF
TRBV10-2	TRBJ1-5	CASHSAGSSNQPQHF
TRBV4-1	TRBJ2-7	CASSPHSGGSTYEQYF
TRBV7-9	TRBJ2-7	CASSPGQGLEQYF
TRBV5-1	TRBJ2-5	CASSLDQGGETQYF
TRBV7-9	TRBJ1-2	CASSTGQGKNYGYTF
TRBV7-2	TRBJ1-6	CASSFGQGEALHF
TRBV21-1	TRBJ2-3	CASARLAGPDTQYF
TRBV15	TRBJ2-7	CATSSSPLSYEQYF
TRBV2	TRBJ2-2	CASSVELAGGELFF
TRBV6-1	TRBJ2-3	CASSEGLVIPQDTQYF
TRBV11-2	TRBJ2-7	CASSLVQTFYEQYF
TRBV28	TRBJ1-1	CASSLVGNTEAFF
TRBV20-1	TRBJ1-2	CSARDPPGGTF
TRBV5-1	TRBJ2-5	CASSLAGTGWETQYF
TRBV6-4	TRBJ1-1	CASSRGMNTEAFF
TRBV7-9	TRBJ2-5	CASLLPGRETQYF
TRBV4-2	TRBJ2-6	CASSRSTGASGANVLTF
TRBV5-1	TRBJ1-4	CASSLGQGAEKLFF
TRBV25-1	TRBJ2-1	CASSDPGQGGDEQFF
TRBV5-1	TRBJ2-7	CASKIAGGPTTTYEQYF
TRBV13	TRBJ2-7	CASSLGGGTQYF
TRBV9	TRBJ1-2	CASSPTRDGLYGYTF
TRBV7-9	TRBJ2-1	CASSQLRRLVNEQFF
TRBV6-6	TRBJ1-2	CASSYPGDPEGYTF
TRBV28	TRBJ1-3	CASQGQPKSGNTIYF
TRBV29-1	TRBJ2-7	CSVYSVYSYEQYF
TRBV7-2	TRBJ2-7	CASSFGGAIDEQYF
TRBV6-1	TRBJ2-3	CASSEAQGDTQYF
TRBV29-1	TRBJ2-1	CSAGGQGGSYNEQFF
TRBV30	TRBJ1-3	CAWSVLDTIYF
TRBV6-5	TRBJ2-5	CASSYSGTLETQYF
TRBV5-4	TRBJ2-5	CASSLGQPEAQYF
TRBV7-9	TRBJ1-4	CASRPSRGRSNEKLFF
TRBV10-2	TRBJ2-7	CASTEGRSYEQYF
TRBV5-1	TRBJ2-7	CASSRQTGSEQYF
TRBV20-1	TRBJ1-1	CSASGGEAFF
TRBV7-6	TRBJ2-7	CASSYGPRDEQYF
TRBV14	TRBJ1-1	CASSPDRGTEAFF
TRBV5-5	TRBJ2-7	CASSARDRAAYEQYF
TRBV2	TRBJ2-7	CASTGTGLYEQYF
TRBV11-2	TRBJ2-2	CASSLTLNTGELFF